This TCR beta chain is from a study of T-cell memory formation after mild COVID-19. This clonotype has ten or more counts. The antigen is not known. Overall study findings and caveats: Contracting CD4+ clones were located mainly in CM and EM, and CD8+ clones in EMRA. Second-wave clones that peaked on day 37 lacked confirmed SARS-CoV-2 specificity. Clones contracting across day 15 to 85 had a balanced CD4/CD8 profile; later expanding clones leaned CD4+.

TCRdb processed the 5' RACE reads anew with MiXCR; each CDR3 protein has one entry. The sample holds about 140,000 distinct CDR3 sequences, about 5.5% seen once. V lost 1 base and J 6 bases, leaving 6 bases between the germline ends. The CDR3 totals 13 residues. Germline V CDR1 and CDR2: SGHTA, FQGNSA. This clonotype originated in an adult woman who had mild COVID-19 (a few samples of this study predate the infection). Cell type and time point are not known. The rearrangement joins TRBV7-2 to TRBJ2-2, with D possibly being TRBD1 (5 bases). The specimen was PBMCs or a T cell subset sorted from them (not recorded which). The DNA for the CDR3 is TGTGCCAGCAGCTTAGACAGGCCCGGGGAGCTGTTTTTT. Translation: CASSLDRPGELFF. Full variable domain (missing parts from reference TRBV7-2 and TRBJ2-2): GAGVSQSPSNKVTEKGKDVELRCDPISGHTALYWYRQSLGQGLEFLIYFQGNSAPDKSGLPSDRFSAERTGGSVSTLTIQRTQQEDSAVYLCASSLDRPGELFFGEGSRLTVL.